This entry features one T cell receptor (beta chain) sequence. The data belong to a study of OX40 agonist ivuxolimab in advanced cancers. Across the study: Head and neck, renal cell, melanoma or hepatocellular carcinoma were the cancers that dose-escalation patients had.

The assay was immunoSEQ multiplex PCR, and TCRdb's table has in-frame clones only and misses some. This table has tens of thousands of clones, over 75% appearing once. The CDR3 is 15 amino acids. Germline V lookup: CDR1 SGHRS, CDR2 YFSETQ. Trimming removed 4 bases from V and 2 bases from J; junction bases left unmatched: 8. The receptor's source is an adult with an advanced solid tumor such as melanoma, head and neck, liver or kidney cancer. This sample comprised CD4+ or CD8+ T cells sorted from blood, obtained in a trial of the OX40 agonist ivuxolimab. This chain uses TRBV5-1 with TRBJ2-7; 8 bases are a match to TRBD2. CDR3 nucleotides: TGCGCCAGCAGCCCATGGACTAGCAGGACCTACGAGCAGTACTTC. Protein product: CASSPWTSRTYEQYF.